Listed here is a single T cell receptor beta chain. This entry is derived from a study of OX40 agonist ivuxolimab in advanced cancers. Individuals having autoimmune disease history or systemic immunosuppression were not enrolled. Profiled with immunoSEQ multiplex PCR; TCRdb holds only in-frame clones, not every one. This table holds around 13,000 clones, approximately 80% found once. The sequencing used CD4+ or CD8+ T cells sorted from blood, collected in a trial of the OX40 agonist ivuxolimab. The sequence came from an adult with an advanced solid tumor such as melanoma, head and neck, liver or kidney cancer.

CDR3 sequence: CASSRLGGLETQYF. CDR3 nucleotides: TGTGCCAGCAGCCGCTTGGGAGGGTTAGAGACCCAGTACTTC. J is TRBJ2-5 and V is TRBV7-3; 7 bases map to TRBD2. The ends lost 5 bases at V and 4 bases at J; junction bases unmatched: 7. CDR3 length: 14 residues. Germline lookup yields CDR1 SGHTA and CDR2 FQGTGA.